This T cell receptor beta chain derives from a study of cytomegalovirus exposure and HLA in healthy donors. Findings and caveats of the study: 87-base-pair reads could not separate some V segments, including TRBV6-2 and TRBV6-3.

PCR involved 60 Vbeta and 13 Jbeta primers. Sequencing used immunoSEQ multiplex PCR; TCRdb keeps in-frame clones, though not all of them. Among 85,000 to 100,000 clones listed, over 75% were seen once. V lost 4 bases to trimming and J lost 4 bases, with 14 bases between them. Germline-derived CDR1 and CDR2 are SGHNT and YYREEE (reference sequence). There are 15 residues in the CDR3. This clone occurred once. Its specificity is not known. The sequenced sample was PBMCs. V gene TRBV5-4 combines with J gene TRBJ2-2; D may be TRBD2 (6 bases). The TCR sequence derives from a female donor in good health and CMV-seropositive. The CDR3 sequence: CASSRQGGGTGELFF. The CDR3 coding sequence is TGTGCCAGCAGCCGTCAGGGAGGAGGCACCGGGGAGCTGTTTTTT.